The subject of this entry is one T cell receptor (beta chain). This record belongs to a study of blood T cell repertoires in COVID-19. Looking at the study overall: COVID-19 samples collected from the United States, Italy and Spain covered acute and convalescent phases.

The data were produced by immunoSEQ multiplex PCR, yet TCRdb's version contains in-frame clones alone and is incomplete. Of 250,000 to 300,000 clones detected, approximately 88% appear once; the ten largest clones hold roughly a tenth. Seattle's enrolled individuals joined amid active infection and were then monitored longitudinally. This CDR3 is built from 16 residues. V lost 1 base and J lost 6; bases outside the gene matches: 8. Germline values: CDR1 SGHTA, CDR2 FQGNSA. Sequenced input: peripheral blood. This rearrangement joins TRBV7-2 to TRBJ2-1, with 8 positions matching TRBD1. The TCR originated in a woman between 65 and 79 years old with COVID-19, enrolled during active disease. The CDR3 loop reads CASSLVQGAGFNEQFF. The CDR3 DNA reads TGTGCCAGCAGCTTAGTTCAGGGGGCAGGGTTCAATGAGCAGTTCTTC.